This T cell receptor beta chain came from a study of a mutant IDH1 vaccine in newly diagnosed glioma. Study-wide background: Of treated patients, about 60% were men and about 38% women, averaging 40.4 years.

Points on this clone: Its specificity is not known.

The CDR3 consists of 14 residues. Germline lookup yields CDR1 SNHLY and CDR2 FYNNEI. V was shortened by 1 base and J by 5 bases, with 12 bases between the two germline ends. Profiling relied on immunoSEQ multiplex PCR, and the TCRdb table lists in-frame clones only, not all of them. The data hold about 94,000 clones, with over 85% observed a single time. As to time point: week 47, end of study. Topical imiquimod was applied with each vaccine dose, which held 300 ug of mutant IDH1 20-mer peptide. This chain joins TRBV2 and TRBJ2-7, with D unclear. Sequencing was performed on PBMCs, taken from a glioma patient whose treatment included an IDH1 peptide vaccine. This receptor was identified in a woman between 50 and 59 years old with glioma. CDR3 sequence: CASSEGLGPDEQYF. The CDR3, as DNA: TGTGCCAGCAGTGAAGGTCTAGGCCCTGACGAGCAGTACTTC. The full variable domain, with the rest looked up from reference TRBV2 and TRBJ2-7, is EPEVTQTPSHQVTQMGQEVILRCVPISNHLYFYWYRQILGQKVEFLVSFYNNEISEKSEIFDDQFSVERPDGSNFTLKIRSTKLEDSAMYFCASSEGLGPDEQYFGPGTRLTVT.